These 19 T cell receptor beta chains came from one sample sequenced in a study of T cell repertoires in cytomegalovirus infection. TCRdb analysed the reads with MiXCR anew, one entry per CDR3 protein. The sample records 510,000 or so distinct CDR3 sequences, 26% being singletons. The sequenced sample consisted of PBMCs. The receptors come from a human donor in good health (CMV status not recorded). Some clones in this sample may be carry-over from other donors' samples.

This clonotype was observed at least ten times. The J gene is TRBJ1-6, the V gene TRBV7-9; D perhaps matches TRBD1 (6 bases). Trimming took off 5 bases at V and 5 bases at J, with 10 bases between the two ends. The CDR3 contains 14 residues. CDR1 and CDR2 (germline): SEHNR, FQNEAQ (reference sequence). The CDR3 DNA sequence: TGTGCCAGCAGCGAGGACAGCCATAATTCACCCCTCCACTTT. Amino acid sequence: CASSEDSHNSPLHF.

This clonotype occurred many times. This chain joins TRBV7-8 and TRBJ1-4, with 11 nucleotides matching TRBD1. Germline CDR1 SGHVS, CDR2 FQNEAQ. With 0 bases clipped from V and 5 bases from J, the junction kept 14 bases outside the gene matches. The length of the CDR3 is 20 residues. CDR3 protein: CASSLAHKGQGGIGNEKLFF. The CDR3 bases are TGTGCCAGCAGCTTAGCTCATAAGGGACAGGGGGGTATTGGGAATGAAAAACTGTTTTTT.

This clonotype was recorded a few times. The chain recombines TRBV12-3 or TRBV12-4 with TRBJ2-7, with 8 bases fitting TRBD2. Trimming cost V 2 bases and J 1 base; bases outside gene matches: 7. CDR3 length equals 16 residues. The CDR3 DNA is TGTGCCAGCAGTTTAACGGGAGGGCCTAGATCCTACGAGCAGTACTTC. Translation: CASSLTGGPRSYEQYF.

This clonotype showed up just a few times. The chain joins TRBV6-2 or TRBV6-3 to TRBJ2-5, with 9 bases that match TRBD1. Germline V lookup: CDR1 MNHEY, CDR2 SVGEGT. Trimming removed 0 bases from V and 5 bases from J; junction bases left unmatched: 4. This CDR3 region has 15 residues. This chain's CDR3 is CASSYSGTGTETQYF. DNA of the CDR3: TGTGCCAGCAGTTACTCGGGGACAGGGACGGAGACCCAGTACTTC.

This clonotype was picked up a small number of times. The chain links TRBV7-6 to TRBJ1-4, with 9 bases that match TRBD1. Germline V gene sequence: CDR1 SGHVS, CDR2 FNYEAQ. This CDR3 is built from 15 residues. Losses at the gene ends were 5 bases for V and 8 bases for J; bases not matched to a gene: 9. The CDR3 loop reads CASSEPTGGGEKLFF. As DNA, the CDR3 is TGTGCCAGCAGCGAGCCGACAGGGGGTGGAGAAAAACTGTTTTTT.

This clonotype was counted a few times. The chain's CDR3 is CATQGATYSNQPQHF. CDR3 nucleotide sequence: TGTGCCACTCAGGGAGCTACTTATAGCAATCAGCCCCAGCATTTT. The genes are TRBV10-3 and TRBJ1-5, with D possibly matching TRBD1 (5 bases). Trimming pared 10 bases from V and 0 bases from J, leaving 16 bases between. This CDR3 has 15 residues. CDR1 is ENHRY and CDR2 is SYGVKD in the germline V gene.

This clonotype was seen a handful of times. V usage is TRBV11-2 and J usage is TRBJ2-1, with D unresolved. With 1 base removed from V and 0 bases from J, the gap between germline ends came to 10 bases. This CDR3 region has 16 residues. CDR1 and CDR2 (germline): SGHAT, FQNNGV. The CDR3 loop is CASSLGAESSYNEQFF. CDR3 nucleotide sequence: TGTGCCAGCAGCTTAGGGGCCGAGAGCTCCTACAATGAGCAGTTCTTC.

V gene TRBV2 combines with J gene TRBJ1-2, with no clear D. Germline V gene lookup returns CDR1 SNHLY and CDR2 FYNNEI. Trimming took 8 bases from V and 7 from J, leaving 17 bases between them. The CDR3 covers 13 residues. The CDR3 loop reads CASVPFAVPGYTF. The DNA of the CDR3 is TGTGCCAGCGTCCCCTTCGCCGTCCCTGGCTACACCTTC.

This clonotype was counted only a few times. The CDR3 region is CASSESFWTSGYNEQFF. CDR3 sequence (DNA): TGTGCCAGCAGTGAGAGCTTCTGGACTAGCGGATACAATGAGCAGTTCTTC. The V and J genes are TRBV6-2 or TRBV6-3 and TRBJ2-1; 10 positions agree with TRBD2. Germline V gene lookup returns CDR1 MNHEY and CDR2 SVGEGT. Trimming removed 5 bases from V and 4 bases from J; junction bases left unmatched: 11. The CDR3 has 17 amino acids.

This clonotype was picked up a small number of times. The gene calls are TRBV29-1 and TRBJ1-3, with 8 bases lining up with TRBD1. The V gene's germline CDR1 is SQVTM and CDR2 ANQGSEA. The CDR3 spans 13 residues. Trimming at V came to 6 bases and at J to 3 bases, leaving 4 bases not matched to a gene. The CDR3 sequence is CSVRTGNGNTIYF. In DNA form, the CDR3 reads TGCAGCGTGAGGACAGGGAATGGAAACACCATATATTTT.

CDR3 nucleotides: TGTGCCAGCAGTTCCGGGACAGGGCTATATAATTCACCCCTCCACTTT. Protein: CASSSGTGLYNSPLHF. J is TRBJ1-6 and V is TRBV27; 9 nucleotides agree with TRBD1. The germline CDR1 and CDR2 sequences are MNHEY and SMNVEV (reference sequence). The CDR3 length is 16 residues. Trimming cost V 4 bases and J 4 bases; bases outside gene matches: 5.

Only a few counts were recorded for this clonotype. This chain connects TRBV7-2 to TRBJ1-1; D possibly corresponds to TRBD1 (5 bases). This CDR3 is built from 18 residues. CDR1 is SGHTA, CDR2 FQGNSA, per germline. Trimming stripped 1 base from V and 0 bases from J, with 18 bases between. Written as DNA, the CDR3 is TGTGCCAGCAGCTTAGGACCTCCGGGGACGGGGATGAACACTGAAGCTTTCTTT. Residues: CASSLGPPGTGMNTEAFF.

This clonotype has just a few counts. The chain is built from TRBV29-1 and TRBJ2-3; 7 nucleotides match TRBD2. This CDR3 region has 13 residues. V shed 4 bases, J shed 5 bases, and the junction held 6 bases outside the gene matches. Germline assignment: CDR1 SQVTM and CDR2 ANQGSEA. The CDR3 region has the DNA TGCAGCGTTGTTGGCGGGAGAGGAGATACGCAGTATTTT. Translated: CSVVGGRGDTQYF.

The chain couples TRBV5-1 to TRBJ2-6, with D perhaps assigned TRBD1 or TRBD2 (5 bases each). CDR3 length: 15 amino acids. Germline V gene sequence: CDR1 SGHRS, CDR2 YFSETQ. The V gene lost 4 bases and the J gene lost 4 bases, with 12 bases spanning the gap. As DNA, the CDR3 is TGCGCCAGCAGCCTAGGGACGGCAGGGGCCAACGTCCTGACTTTC. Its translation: CASSLGTAGANVLTF. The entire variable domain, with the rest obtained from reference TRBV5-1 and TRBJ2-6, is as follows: KAGVTQTPRYLIKTRGQQVTLSCSPISGHRSVSWYQQTPGQGLQFLFEYFSETQRNKGNFPGRFSGRQFSNSRSEMNVSTLELGDSALYLCASSLGTAGANVLTFGAGSRLTVL.

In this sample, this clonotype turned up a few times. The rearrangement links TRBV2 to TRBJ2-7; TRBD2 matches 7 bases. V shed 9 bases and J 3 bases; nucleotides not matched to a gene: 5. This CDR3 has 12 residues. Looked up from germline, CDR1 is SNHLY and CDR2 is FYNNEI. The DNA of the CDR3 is TGTGCCAGTCTGCGGGACTACTACGAGCAGTACTTC. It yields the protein CASLRDYYEQYF.

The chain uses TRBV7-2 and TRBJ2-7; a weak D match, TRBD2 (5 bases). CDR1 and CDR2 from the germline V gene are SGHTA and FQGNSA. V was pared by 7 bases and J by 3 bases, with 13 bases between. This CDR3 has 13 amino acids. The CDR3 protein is CASTPRDSYEQYF. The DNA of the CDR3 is TGTGCCAGCACCCCACGGGATAGCTACGAGCAGTACTTC.

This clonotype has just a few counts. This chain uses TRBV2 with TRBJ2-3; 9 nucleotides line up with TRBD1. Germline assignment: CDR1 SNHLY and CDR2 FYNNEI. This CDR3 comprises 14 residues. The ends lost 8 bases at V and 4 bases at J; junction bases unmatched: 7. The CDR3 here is CASPPRQGADTQYF. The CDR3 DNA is TGTGCCAGCCCTCCGCGACAGGGGGCAGATACGCAGTATTTT.

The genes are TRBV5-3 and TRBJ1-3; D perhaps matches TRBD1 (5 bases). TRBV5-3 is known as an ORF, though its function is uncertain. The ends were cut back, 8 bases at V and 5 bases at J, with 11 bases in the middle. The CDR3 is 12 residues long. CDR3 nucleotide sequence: TGTGCCAGCAGCATGGACAGAAACACCATATATTTT. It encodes CASSMDRNTIYF.

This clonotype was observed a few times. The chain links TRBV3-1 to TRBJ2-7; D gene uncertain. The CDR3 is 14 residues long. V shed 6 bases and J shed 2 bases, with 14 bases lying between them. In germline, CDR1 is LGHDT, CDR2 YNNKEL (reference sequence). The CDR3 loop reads CASRDHSYPYEQYF. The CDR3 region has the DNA TGTGCCAGCAGGGACCATTCATATCCCTACGAGCAGTACTTC.